These 5 T cell receptor beta chains came from one sample sequenced in a study of Graves' ophthalmopathy and Graves' hyperthyroidism. Amplifying from RNA transcripts, the study obtained TCR beta CDR3 regions. A first-round RT-PCR used HTBI primers, followed by a second-round multiplex PCR. Each CDR3 protein is one row after TCRdb ran MiXCR on the multiplex PCR reads. This sample yields around 40,000 distinct CDR3 sequences, of which 52% are seen a single time; 15% to 20% belongs to the top ten. The source material was peripheral blood. The receptor source for this set is an adult man with Graves' ophthalmopathy.

J is TRBJ2-3 and V is TRBV20-1; D may be TRBD1 (6 bases). The CDR3 sequence is 14 residues long. The V gene's germline CDR1 is DFQATT and CDR2 SNEGSKA (reference sequence). Trimming pared 1 base from V and 6 bases from J, leaving 14 bases between. The CDR3 nucleotides are TGCAGTGCTAGAGCGCAGGGGTTATGGGATACGCAGTATTTT. Its protein product is CSARAQGLWDTQYF.

This chain uses TRBV30 with TRBJ2-3, with D perhaps being TRBD1 or TRBD2 (6 bases each). The CDR3 runs 15 residues. CDR1 is GTSNPN, CDR2 SVGIG, per germline (reference sequence). The V end was cut by 5 bases, the J end by 1 base, with 16 bases between. The CDR3 protein is CAWALGGGGTDTQYF. The CDR3 DNA follows: TGTGCCTGGGCCCTAGGAGGGGGTGGCACAGATACGCAGTATTTT.

The table lists this clonotype with a count of one. The junction and the germline gene differ at one end; a read error may be behind it. The genes are TRBV25-1 and TRBJ2-2, with D perhaps being TRBD1 or TRBD2 (6 bases each). The CDR3 totals 18 residues. The V gene's germline CDR1 is MGHDK and CDR2 SYGVNS. The CDR3 loop reads CASSDWEGGRRGHRGAVF. In nucleotides, the CDR3 is TGTGCCAGCAGTGACTGGGAAGGGGGGCGGCGGGGACACCGGGGAGCTGTTTTT.

The V and J genes are TRBV7-2 and TRBJ2-7, with 8 bases matching TRBD2. Germline CDR1 is SGHTA and CDR2 is FQGNSA. The CDR3 runs 15 residues. V dropped 1 base and J dropped 0; count of bases not matched to a gene: 2. The CDR3 region has the DNA TGTGCCAGCAGCTTAGGGGCGGGGGGCTCCTACGAGCAGTACTTC. Amino acid sequence: CASSLGAGGSYEQYF.

This clonotype qualifies as medium-sized (0.01 to 0.1%). This chain joins TRBV15 and TRBJ2-3; 8 nucleotides line up with TRBD2. V was pared by 4 bases and J by 3 bases, with 3 bases of the junction left unmatched. The CDR3 covers 14 residues. The germline V gene encodes CDR1 LNHNV and CDR2 YYDKDF (reference sequence). The CDR3 sequence is CATSTSGGTDTQYF. The CDR3 DNA follows: TGTGCCACCAGCACCAGCGGGGGTACAGATACGCAGTATTTT.